These T cell receptor beta chains were read from a single sample in a study of OX40 agonist ivuxolimab in advanced cancers. Method: immunoSEQ multiplex PCR; TCRdb's copy keeps in-frame clones and lacks some. The sample comprises about 120,000 clones, roughly nine tenths of which are singletons, and 0.55% rests with the top ten. Sequencing used CD4+ or CD8+ T cells sorted from blood, obtained in a trial of the OX40 agonist ivuxolimab. Receptors were obtained from an adult with an advanced solid tumor such as melanoma, head and neck, liver or kidney cancer. Each CDR3 is given with its conserved first and last residue. A D gene is named only where the DNA matches it firmly. Some rows mark clone size as missing; the rest say once, few, many or name a class of expanded clone.

TRBD2	15	TRBV28	-	TRBJ2-5	CASSFPSGGQETQYF	TGTGCCAGCAGTTTTCCTAGCGGGGGGCAAGAGACCCAGTACTTC
TRBD1	15	TRBV2	once	TRBJ2-1	CASSEGQGSYNEQFF	TGTGCCAGCAGCGAGGGACAGGGCTCCTACAATGAGCAGTTCTTC
-	14	TRBV5-5	-	TRBJ2-7	CASSPVAGGGEQYF	TGTGCCAGCAGCCCGGTGGCCGGGGGTGGCGAGCAGTACTTC
-	20	TRBV4-2	-	TRBJ2-2	CASSQGGSTRSLAGTGELFF	TGTGCCAGCAGCCAAGGAGGCAGTACTCGTTCATTGGCCGGCACCGGGGAGCTGTTTTTT
-	14	TRBV5-4	-	TRBJ2-5	CASSFPSAAETQYF	TGTGCCAGCAGCTTCCCGTCAGCGGCAGAGACCCAGTACTTC
-	12	TRBV30	-	TRBJ1-2	CAWARGNYGYTF	TGTGCCTGGGCTAGGGGCAACTATGGCTACACCTTC
TRBD1	16	TRBV5-4	-	TRBJ2-7	CASSVWDRGRSYEQYF	TGTGCCAGCAGCGTATGGGACAGGGGGCGATCCTACGAGCAGTACTTC
-	17	TRBV18	-	TRBJ1-2	CASSPPNQPLMNYGYTF	TGTGCCAGCTCACCACCGAATCAGCCTTTAATGAACTATGGCTACACCTTC
TRBD2	14	TRBV5-8	-	TRBJ2-7	CASSWTSRPYEQYF	TGTGCCAGCAGCTGGACTAGCAGACCCTACGAGCAGTACTTC
-	13	TRBV4-3	-	TRBJ2-4	CASSQNTVYIQYF	TGCGCCAGCAGCCAAAACACAGTCTACATTCAGTACTTC
-	14	TRBV19	-	TRBJ1-4	CASSPWAQAEKLFF	TGTGCCAGTAGTCCGTGGGCACAGGCGGAAAAACTGTTTTTT
-	17	TRBV21-1	-	TRBJ2-3	CASSNQRKEHHTDTQYF	TGTGCCAGCAGCAATCAGAGGAAAGAACACCACACAGATACGCAGTATTTT
-	12	TRBV30	-	TRBJ1-5	CAWSRLHQPQHF	TGTGCCTGGAGTCGACTACATCAGCCCCAGCATTTT
TRBD2	16	TRBV5-1	once	TRBJ2-1	CASSLRLAGGDNEQFF	TGCGCCAGCAGCTTGAGACTAGCGGGCGGAGACAATGAGCAGTTCTTC
TRBD1	18	TRBV11-2	-	TRBJ2-7	CASSLFAGQGERSYEQYF	TGTGCCAGCAGCCTATTTGCGGGACAGGGTGAAAGGTCCTACGAGCAGTACTTC
-	16	TRBV7-9	-	TRBJ2-2	CASSLAPGPRAGELFF	TGTGCCAGCAGCTTAGCTCCGGGGCCCCGCGCCGGGGAGCTGTTTTTT
TRBD1	14	TRBV27	once	TRBJ2-5	CASRTGGPQETQYF	TGTGCCAGCAGGACAGGGGGCCCGCAAGAGACCCAGTACTTC
-	14	TRBV21-1	-	TRBJ2-4	CASSHRGWKDIQYF	TGTGCCAGCAGCCACAGGGGGTGGAAAGACATTCAGTACTTC
-	14	TRBV19	-	TRBJ1-5	CATLDRRHDQPQHF	TGTGCCACCCTAGACAGGAGGCACGATCAGCCCCAGCATTTT
TRBD2	15	TRBV7-9	-	TRBJ2-3	CASSPGTSDTDTQYF	TGTGCCAGCAGCCCCGGGACTAGCGACACAGATACGCAGTATTTT
-	15	TRBV28	once	TRBJ2-3	CASSLWATGTDTQYF	TGTGCCAGCAGTTTATGGGCCACAGGGACAGATACGCAGTATTTT
-	13	TRBV14	-	TRBJ2-5	CASSQGGRETQYF	TGTGCCAGCAGCCAGGGAGGAAGGGAGACCCAGTACTTC
-	13	TRBV7-2	-	TRBJ1-2	CASSLVGRSGYTF	TGTGCCAGCAGCTTAGTGGGGAGGTCTGGCTACACCTTC
TRBD1	14	TRBV7-9	-	TRBJ2-2	CASSLDRATGELFF	TGTGCCAGCAGCTTGGACAGGGCTACCGGGGAGCTGTTTTTT
TRBD1	17	TRBV28	-	TRBJ1-4	CASSRGDRARRNQKLFF	TGTGCCAGCAGTAGGGGGGACAGGGCTCGCAGGAACCAAAAACTGTTTTTT
TRBD2	14	TRBV7-2	-	TRBJ2-7	CASSIAGGRFEQYF	TGTGCCAGCAGCATAGCGGGGGGGCGTTTCGAGCAGTACTTC
TRBD1	15	TRBV6-5	-	TRBJ1-5	CASSWDRRSNQPQHF	TGTGCCAGCAGTTGGGACAGGAGAAGCAATCAGCCCCAGCATTTT
-	15	TRBV5-4	-	TRBJ1-1	CASSSTSTMNTEAFF	TGTGCCAGCAGCTCAACATCTACCATGAACACTGAAGCTTTCTTT
TRBD2	12	TRBV30	-	TRBJ2-7	CAWRAGAREQYF	TGTGCCTGGAGAGCGGGGGCTCGGGAGCAGTACTTC
-	14	TRBV19	-	TRBJ2-7	CASSRQDAVIEQYF	TGTGCCAGTAGTAGGCAGGACGCAGTGATCGAGCAGTACTTC
-	15	TRBV27	-	TRBJ1-2	CASRSGREIGHGYTF	TGTGCCAGCAGAAGTGGGAGGGAAATCGGACATGGCTACACCTTC
TRBD2	17	TRBV10-3	-	TRBJ2-5	CAISELPAGGPRETQYF	TGTGCCATCAGTGAGTTGCCGGCGGGGGGTCCCCGAGAGACCCAGTACTTC
TRBD1	15	TRBV28	-	TRBJ1-4	CASRAGGPTNEKLFF	TGTGCCAGCCGGGCAGGGGGCCCCACTAATGAAAAACTGTTTTTT
-	13	TRBV28	-	TRBJ1-1	CASSKHTGFEAFF	TGTGCCAGCAGCAAGCACACAGGGTTTGAAGCTTTCTTT
-	15	TRBV6-5	-	TRBJ1-1	CASSYSRTVNTEAFF	TGTGCCAGCAGTTACTCGAGGACAGTGAACACTGAAGCTTTCTTT
-	14	TRBV5-8	-	TRBJ1-6	CASSLGGLNSPLHF	TGTGCCAGCAGCTTGGGGGGACTTAATTCACCCCTCCACTTT
-	16	TRBV27	-	TRBJ2-3	CASSLRFSPSTDTQYF	TGTGCCAGCAGTTTACGGTTTAGCCCTAGCACAGATACGCAGTATTTT
TRBD2	17	TRBV9	-	TRBJ2-1	CASSVAPPTSGSNEQFF	TGTGCCAGCAGCGTAGCCCCCCCAACTAGCGGGAGCAATGAGCAGTTCTTC
TRBD1	15	TRBV6-5	-	TRBJ1-2	CASSKAGQNLYGYTF	TGTGCCAGCAGCAAAGCGGGACAGAACCTATATGGCTACACCTTC
-	16	TRBV21-1	-	TRBJ2-7	CASSKGATVSSYEQYF	TGTGCCAGCAGCAAAGGGGCGACCGTCAGCTCCTACGAGCAGTACTTC
-	14	TRBV2	-	TRBJ1-2	CASRYTGTGYGYTF	TGTGCCAGCAGGTACACAGGTACGGGCTATGGCTACACCTTC
TRBD2	16	TRBV7-2	-	TRBJ2-7	CASSPAGRGASYEQYF	TGTGCCAGCAGCCCAGCGGGGCGGGGGGCCTCCTACGAGCAGTACTTC
-	14	TRBV4-3	once	TRBJ2-3	CASSQGIKTDTQYF	TGCGCCAGCAGCCAAGGGATAAAAACAGATACGCAGTATTTT
-	14	TRBV5-8	-	TRBJ2-2	CASKLTGNTGELFF	TGTGCCAGCAAACTTACAGGGAACACCGGGGAGCTGTTTTTT
TRBD1	14	TRBV5-6	-	TRBJ1-2	CASSLGQGAGGYTF	TGTGCCAGCAGCTTGGGACAGGGGGCGGGAGGCTACACCTTC